The entry below gives a single TCR beta chain sequence along with its context. V was pared by 6 bases and J by 9 bases, with 14 bases of the junction left unmatched. Germline CDR1 and CDR2: MNHEY and SVGAGI. The CDR3 is 15 amino acids. Participants were aged about 18 to 100 years from 24 US areas. Donors were grouped by their self-reported clinical history. These data belong to a study of blood T cell repertoires in COVID-19. About the research overall: The analysed material was cDNA or gDNA that came from T cells, B-cell-depleted T cells, or PBMCs.

In the original processing: Nucleated cell number was recorded as an estimate derived from reference gene primer amplification. Sequencing used immunoSEQ multiplex PCR; TCRdb keeps in-frame clones, though not all of them. V and J calls and clone size are as listed in that table; D and trimming were resolved from the DNA. This table has 120,000 to 150,000 clones, 88% appearing once. The sequenced sample consisted of PBMCs or T cells enriched from blood (not recorded which). V and J are TRBV6-5 and TRBJ2-1, with 7 positions matching TRBD2. This sequence was found in a woman in her 30s with acute COVID-19. The CDR3 here is CASRSQGERGTEQFF. CDR3 DNA: TGTGCCAGCAGGAGCCAGGGAGAGCGGGGTACTGAGCAGTTCTTC.